The present T cell receptor beta chain was sequenced within a study of beta chain features in type 1 diabetes. The isolated RNA, all of it, was reverse transcribed, so expressed TCRB transcripts were what got sequenced. Produced via immunoSEQ multiplex PCR; TCRdb's table is partial and in-frame only. The sample lists hundreds of thousands of clones, 14% occurring once. The germline gives CDR1 SGHAT, CDR2 FQNNGV. The CDR3 runs to 17 residues. Trimming removed 5 bases from V and 0 bases from J; junction bases left unmatched: 7. The sequenced sample was central memory CD4+ T cells from blood. This receptor was identified in a man aged 30-40 years in good health. The rearrangement joins TRBV11-2 to TRBJ2-6; 7 nucleotides align to TRBD1. For the CDR3, the DNA is TGTGCCAGCAGCGGTCGGGGACAGTTCTCTGGGGCCAACGTCCTGACTTTC. As protein: CASSGRGQFSGANVLTF.